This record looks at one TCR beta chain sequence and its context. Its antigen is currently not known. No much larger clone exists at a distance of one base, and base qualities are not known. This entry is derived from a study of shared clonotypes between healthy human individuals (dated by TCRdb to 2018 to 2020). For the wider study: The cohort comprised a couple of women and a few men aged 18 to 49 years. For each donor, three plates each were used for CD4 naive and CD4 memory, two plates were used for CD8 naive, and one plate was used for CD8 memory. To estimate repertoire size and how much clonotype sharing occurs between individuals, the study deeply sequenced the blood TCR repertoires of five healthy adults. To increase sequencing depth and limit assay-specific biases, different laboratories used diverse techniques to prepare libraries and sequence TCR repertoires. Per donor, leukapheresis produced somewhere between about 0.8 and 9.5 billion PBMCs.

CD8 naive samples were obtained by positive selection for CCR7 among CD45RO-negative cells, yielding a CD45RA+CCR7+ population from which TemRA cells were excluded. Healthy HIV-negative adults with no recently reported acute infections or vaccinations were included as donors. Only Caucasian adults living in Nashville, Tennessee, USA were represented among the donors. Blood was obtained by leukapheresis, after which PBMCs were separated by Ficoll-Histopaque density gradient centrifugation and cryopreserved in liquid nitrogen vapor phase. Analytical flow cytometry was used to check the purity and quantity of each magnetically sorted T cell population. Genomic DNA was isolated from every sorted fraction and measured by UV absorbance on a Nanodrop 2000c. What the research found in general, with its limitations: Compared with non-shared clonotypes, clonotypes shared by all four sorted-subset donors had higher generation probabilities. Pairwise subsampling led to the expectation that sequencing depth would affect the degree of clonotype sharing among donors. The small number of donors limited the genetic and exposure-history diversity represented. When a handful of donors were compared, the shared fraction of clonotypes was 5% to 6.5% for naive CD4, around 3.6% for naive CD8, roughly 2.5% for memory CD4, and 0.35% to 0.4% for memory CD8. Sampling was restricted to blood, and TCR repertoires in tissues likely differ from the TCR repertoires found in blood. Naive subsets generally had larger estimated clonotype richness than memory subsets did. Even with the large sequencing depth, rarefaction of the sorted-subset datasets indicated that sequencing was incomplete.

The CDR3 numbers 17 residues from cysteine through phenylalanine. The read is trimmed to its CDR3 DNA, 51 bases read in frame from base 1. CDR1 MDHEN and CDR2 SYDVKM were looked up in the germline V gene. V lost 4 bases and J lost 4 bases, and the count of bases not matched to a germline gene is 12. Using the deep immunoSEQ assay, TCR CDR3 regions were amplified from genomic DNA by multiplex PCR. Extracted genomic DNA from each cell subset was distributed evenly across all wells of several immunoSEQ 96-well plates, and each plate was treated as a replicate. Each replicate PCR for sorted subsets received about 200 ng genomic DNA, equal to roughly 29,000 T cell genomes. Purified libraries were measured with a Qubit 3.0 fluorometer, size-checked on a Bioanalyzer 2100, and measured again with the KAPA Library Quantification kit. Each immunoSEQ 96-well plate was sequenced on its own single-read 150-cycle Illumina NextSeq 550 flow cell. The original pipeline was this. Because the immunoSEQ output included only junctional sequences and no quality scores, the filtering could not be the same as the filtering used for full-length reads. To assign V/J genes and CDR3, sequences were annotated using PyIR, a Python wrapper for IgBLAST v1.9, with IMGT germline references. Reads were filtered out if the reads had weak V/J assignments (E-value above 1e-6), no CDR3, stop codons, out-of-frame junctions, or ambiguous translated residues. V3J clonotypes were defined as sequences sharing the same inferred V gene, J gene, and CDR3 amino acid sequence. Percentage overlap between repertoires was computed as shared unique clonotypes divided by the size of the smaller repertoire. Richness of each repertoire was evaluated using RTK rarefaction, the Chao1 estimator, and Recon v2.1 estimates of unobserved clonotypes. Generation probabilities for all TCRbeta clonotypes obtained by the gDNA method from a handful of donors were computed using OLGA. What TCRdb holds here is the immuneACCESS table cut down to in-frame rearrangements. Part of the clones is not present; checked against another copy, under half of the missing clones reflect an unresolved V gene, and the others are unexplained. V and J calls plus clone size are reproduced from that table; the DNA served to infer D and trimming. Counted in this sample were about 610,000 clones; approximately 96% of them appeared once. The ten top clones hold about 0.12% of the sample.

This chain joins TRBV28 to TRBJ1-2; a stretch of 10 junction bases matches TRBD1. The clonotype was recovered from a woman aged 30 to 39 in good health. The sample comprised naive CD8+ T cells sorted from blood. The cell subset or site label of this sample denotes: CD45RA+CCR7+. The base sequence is TGTGCCAGCAGTTCCCCCCTTAGGACAGGGGGGGCCTATGGCTACACCTTC. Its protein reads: CASSSPLRTGGAYGYTF.